This T cell receptor (beta chain) emerged from a study of cytomegalovirus exposure and HLA in healthy donors. Clones were sequenced by immunoSEQ multiplex PCR, and TCRdb holds only the in-frame ones, with some missing. The sample consists of 140,000 or so clones, approximately 89% of them appearing once. Worth noting for this clone: Its antigen is unknown.

This CDR3 is built from 15 residues. With V trimmed by 1 base and J by 7 bases, 5 bases remained unmatched. CDR1 is SEHNR, CDR2 FQNEAQ, per germline (reference sequence). Study-wide points: Specificity of a few CMV-associated chains for CMV antigens was verified in vitro.

The TCR was taken from a woman younger than 30 in good health and CMV-seropositive. This chain links TRBV7-9 with TRBJ2-2; 8 bases are a match to TRBD2. Sequenced material: PBMCs. The CDR3, as DNA: TGTGCCAGCAGCTTAGGTAGCGGGGCTGTCGGGGAGCTGTTTTTT. Translated, it gives CASSLGSGAVGELFF.